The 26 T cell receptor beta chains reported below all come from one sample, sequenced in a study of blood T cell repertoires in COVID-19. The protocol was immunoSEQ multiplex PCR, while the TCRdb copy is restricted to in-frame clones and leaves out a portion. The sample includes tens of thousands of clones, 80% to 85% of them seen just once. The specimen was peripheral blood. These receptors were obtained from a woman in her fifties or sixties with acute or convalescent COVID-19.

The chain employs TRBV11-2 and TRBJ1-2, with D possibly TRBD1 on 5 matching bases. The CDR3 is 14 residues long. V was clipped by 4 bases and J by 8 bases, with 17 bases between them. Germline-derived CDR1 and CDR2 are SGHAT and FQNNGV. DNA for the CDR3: TGTGCCAGCAGCTCCTACGCTGACAGCTTGGGCTACACCTTC. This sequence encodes CASSSYADSLGYTF.

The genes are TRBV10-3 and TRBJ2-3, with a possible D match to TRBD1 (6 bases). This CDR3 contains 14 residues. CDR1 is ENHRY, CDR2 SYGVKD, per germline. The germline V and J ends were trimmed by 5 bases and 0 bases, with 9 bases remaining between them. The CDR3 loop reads CAISPRGSTDTQYF. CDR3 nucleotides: TGTGCCATCAGTCCCAGGGGAAGCACAGATACGCAGTATTTT.

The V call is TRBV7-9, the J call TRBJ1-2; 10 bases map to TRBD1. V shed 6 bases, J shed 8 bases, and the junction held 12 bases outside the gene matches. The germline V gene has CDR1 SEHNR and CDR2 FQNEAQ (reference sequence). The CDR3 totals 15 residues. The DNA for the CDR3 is TGTGCCAGCAGGGAAACCTTGGGACAGGGGAGCGGCTACACCTTC. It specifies CASRETLGQGSGYTF.

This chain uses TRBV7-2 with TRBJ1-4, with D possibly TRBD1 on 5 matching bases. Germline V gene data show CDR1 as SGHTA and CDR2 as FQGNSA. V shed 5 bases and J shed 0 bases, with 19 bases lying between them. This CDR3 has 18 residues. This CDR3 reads CASSRIRWGRATNEKLFF. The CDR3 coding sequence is TGTGCCAGCAGCAGAATTCGATGGGGCAGGGCAACTAATGAAAAACTGTTTTTT.

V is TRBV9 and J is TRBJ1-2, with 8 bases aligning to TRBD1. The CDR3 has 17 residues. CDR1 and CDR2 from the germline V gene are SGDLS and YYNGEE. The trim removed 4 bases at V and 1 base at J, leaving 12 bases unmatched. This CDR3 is CASSPRTGSYLNYGYTF. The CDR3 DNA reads TGTGCCAGCAGCCCCCGGACAGGGAGTTACCTTAACTATGGCTACACCTTC.

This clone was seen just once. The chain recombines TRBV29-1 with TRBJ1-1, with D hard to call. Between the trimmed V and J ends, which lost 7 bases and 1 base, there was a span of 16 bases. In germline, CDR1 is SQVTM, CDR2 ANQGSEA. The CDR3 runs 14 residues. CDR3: CSGVREVGNTEAFF. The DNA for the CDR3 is TGCAGCGGGGTGCGTGAGGTGGGGAACACTGAAGCTTTCTTT. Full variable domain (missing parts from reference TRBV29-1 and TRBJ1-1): SAVISQKPSRDICQRGTSLTIQCQVDSQVTMMFWYRQQPGQSLTLIATANQGSEATYESGFVIDKFPISRPNLTFSTLTVSNMSPEDSSIYLCSGVREVGNTEAFFGQGTRLTVV.

The CDR3 DNA reads as TGCGCCAGCAGCCAAGAGGACACCGCCTCTTCCTACGAGCAGTACTTC. Protein product: CASSQEDTASSYEQYF. The V call is TRBV4-1, the J call TRBJ2-7; the D gene is possibly TRBD1 (5 bases). The CDR3 is made up of 16 amino acids. Trimming pared 0 bases from V and 1 base from J, leaving 13 bases between. Germline CDR1 reads MGHRA; CDR2 reads YSYEKL.

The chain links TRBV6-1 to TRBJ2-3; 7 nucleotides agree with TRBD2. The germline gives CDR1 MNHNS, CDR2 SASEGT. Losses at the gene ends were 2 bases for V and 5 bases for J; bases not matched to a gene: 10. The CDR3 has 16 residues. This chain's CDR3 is CASSERMTGGRDTQYF. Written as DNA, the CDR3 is TGTGCCAGCAGTGAAAGGATGACCGGGGGGAGAGATACGCAGTATTTT.

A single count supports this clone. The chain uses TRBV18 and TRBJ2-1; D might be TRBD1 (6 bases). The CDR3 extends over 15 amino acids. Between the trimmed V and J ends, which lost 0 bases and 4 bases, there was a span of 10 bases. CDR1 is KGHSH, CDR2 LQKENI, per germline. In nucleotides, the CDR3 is TGTGCCAGCTCACCACCCGGGACACTTTACAATGAGCAGTTCTTC. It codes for CASSPPGTLYNEQFF.

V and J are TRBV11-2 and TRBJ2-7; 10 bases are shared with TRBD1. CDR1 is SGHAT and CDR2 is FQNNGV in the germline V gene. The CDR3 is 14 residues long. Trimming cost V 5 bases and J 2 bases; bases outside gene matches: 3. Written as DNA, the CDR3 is TGTGCCAGCAGCGGAGGACAGGGGGCCTACGAGCAGTACTTC. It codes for CASSGGQGAYEQYF.

The DNA for the CDR3 is TGTGCCAGCAGTTCCGGGGACAGAGTTGGCTACACCTTC. This encodes CASSSGDRVGYTF. This rearrangement joins TRBV28 to TRBJ1-2, with 7 bases matching TRBD1. Unmatched junction bases numbered 6, after V lost 4 bases and J lost 7 bases. Germline lookup yields CDR1 MDHEN and CDR2 SYDVKM. This CDR3 is built from 13 residues.

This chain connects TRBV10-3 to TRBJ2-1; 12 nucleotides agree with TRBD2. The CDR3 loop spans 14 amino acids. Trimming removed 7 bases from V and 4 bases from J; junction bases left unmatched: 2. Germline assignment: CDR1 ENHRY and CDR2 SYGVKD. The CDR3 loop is CAITSGGAYNEQFF. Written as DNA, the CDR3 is TGTGCCATCACTAGCGGGGGGGCATACAATGAGCAGTTCTTC.

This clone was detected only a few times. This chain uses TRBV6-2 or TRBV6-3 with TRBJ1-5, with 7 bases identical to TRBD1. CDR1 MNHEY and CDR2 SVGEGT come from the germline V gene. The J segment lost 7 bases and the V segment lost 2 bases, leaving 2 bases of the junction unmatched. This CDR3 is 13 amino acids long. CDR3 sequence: CASSYEGAQPQHF. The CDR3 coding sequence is TGTGCCAGCAGTTACGAGGGGGCACAGCCCCAGCATTTT.

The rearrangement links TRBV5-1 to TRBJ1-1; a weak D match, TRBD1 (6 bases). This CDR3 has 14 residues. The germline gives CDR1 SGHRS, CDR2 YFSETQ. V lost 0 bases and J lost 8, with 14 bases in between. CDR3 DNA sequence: TGCGCCAGCAGCTTGGGATACAGGGTGGAGGAAGCTTTCTTT. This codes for CASSLGYRVEEAFF.

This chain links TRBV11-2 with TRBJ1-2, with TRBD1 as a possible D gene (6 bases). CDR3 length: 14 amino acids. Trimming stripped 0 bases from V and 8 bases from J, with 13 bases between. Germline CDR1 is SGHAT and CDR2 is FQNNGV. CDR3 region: CASSLEAGARGYTF. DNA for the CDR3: TGTGCCAGCAGCTTAGAAGCGGGGGCGCGGGGCTACACCTTC.

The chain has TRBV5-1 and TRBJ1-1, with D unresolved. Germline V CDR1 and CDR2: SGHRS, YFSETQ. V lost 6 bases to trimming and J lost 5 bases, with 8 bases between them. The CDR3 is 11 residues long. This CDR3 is CASINATEAFF. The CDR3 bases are TGCGCCAGCATTAATGCGACTGAAGCTTTCTTT.

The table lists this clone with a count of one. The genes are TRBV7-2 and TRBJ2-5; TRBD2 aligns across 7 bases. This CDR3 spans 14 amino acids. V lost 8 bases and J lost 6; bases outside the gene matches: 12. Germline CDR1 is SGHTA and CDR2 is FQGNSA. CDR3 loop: CASSREGFGKTQYF. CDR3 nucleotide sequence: TGTGCCAGCTCCAGGGAGGGCTTTGGGAAGACCCAGTACTTC.

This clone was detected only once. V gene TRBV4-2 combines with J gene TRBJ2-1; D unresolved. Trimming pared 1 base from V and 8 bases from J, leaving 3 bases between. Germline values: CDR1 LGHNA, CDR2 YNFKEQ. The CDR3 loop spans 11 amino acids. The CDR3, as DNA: TGTGCCAGCAGCCAAGCAGATGAGCAGTTCTTC. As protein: CASSQADEQFF.

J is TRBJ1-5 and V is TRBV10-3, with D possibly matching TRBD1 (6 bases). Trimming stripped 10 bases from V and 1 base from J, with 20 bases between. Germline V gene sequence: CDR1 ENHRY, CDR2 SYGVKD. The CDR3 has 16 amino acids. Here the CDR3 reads CATNVGVGTSNQPQHF. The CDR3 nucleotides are TGTGCCACCAATGTTGGGGTAGGGACAAGCAATCAGCCCCAGCATTTT.

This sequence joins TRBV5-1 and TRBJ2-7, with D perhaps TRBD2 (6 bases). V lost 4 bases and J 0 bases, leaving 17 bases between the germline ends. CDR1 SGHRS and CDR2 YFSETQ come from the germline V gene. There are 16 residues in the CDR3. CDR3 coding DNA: TGCGCCAGCAGCGCGGCCGGGACTCTGGTCTCCTACGAGCAGTACTTC. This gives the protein CASSAAGTLVSYEQYF.

CDR3 in DNA: TGCAGCGGCGGGACAGGCTTGGGTCTCACTGAAGCTTTCTTT. Residues: CSGGTGLGLTEAFF. The rearrangement links TRBV29-1 to TRBJ1-1, with TRBD1 matching over 8 bases. This CDR3 region has 14 residues. Trimming at V came to 7 bases and at J to 4 bases, leaving 11 bases not matched to a gene. The germline V gene has CDR1 SQVTM and CDR2 ANQGSEA.

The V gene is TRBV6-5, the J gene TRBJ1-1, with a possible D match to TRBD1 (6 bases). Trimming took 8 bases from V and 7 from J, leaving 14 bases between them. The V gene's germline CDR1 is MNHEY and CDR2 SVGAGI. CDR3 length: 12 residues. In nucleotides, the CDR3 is TGTGCCAGCTCCATCGGGGGGCTTGAAGCTTTCTTT. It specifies CASSIGGLEAFF.

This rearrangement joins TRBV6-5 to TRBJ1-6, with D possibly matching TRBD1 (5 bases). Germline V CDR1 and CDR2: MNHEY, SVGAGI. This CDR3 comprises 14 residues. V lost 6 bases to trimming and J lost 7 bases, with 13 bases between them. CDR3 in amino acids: CASRQEGKNSPLHF. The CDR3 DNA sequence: TGTGCCAGCAGACAGGAGGGTAAGAATTCACCCCTCCACTTT.

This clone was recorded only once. This chain's CDR3 is CASSPGNSNQPQHF. CDR3 nucleotides: TGCGCCAGCAGCCCCGGGAATAGCAATCAGCCCCAGCATTTT. This chain uses TRBV5-1 with TRBJ1-5; D uncertain. Germline-derived CDR1 and CDR2 are SGHRS and YFSETQ. The CDR3 has 14 residues. V lost 4 bases to trimming and J lost 0 bases, with 8 bases between them.

This CDR3 is CASSGGPQETQYF. CDR3 in DNA: TGCGCCAGCAGTGGGGGGCCCCAAGAGACCCAGTACTTC. V and J are TRBV10-2 and TRBJ2-5; TRBD1 is a possible D gene (6 bases). Per germline, CDR1 WSHSY and CDR2 SAAADI. V lost 4 bases to trimming and J lost 1 base, with 7 bases between them. This CDR3 is built from 13 residues.

Here the CDR3 DNA reads TGTGCCAGCAGCCCACGGCTACGCGGACAGGCTAAAGTCCTGAGCACTGAAGCTTTCTTT. Residues: CASSPRLRGQAKVLSTEAFF. V and J are TRBV28 and TRBJ1-1, with 7 bases aligning to TRBD1. V dropped 6 bases and J dropped 4; count of bases not matched to a gene: 26. Germline loops: CDR1 MDHEN, CDR2 SYDVKM. The CDR3 totals 20 residues.